The entry below gives a single TCR beta chain sequence along with its context. This receptor's antigen is unknown. It has no much larger one-base neighbor in the sample; base qualities were not kept. TCRbeta CDR3 regions were amplified from genomic DNA using the immunoSEQ Assay, a bias-controlled multiplex PCR. Per the authors' processing: Within the assay, amplification of reference gene primers was used to estimate how many nucleated cells each sample contained. To quantify the absolute abundance of each unique TCRbeta CDR3 rearrangement, sequence reads were collapsed and filtered. For each sample, productive Simpson clonality was calculated as the square root of Simpson's diversity index over productive rearrangements. Imported from immuneACCESS, the table was reduced by TCRdb to in-frame sequences with V and J called. These copies leave out some clones; in studies compared against another copy, an unresolved V gene accounts for under half, and the cause of the remainder is not known. V, J and clone size are taken as reported in that table, and D and trimming were inferred from the DNA itself. The sample table lists around 130,000 clones, approximately 85% of them with a count of one. The top ten constitute 4.3% of the sample.

The data belong to a study of blood T cell repertoires in COVID-19 (dated by TCRdb to the early 2020s). Regarding the study in general: Samples from collaborators originated in the United States, Italy and Spain and spanned both the acute and convalescent phases of COVID-19. The samples were drawn from two sources: the first 160 participants of the ongoing ImmuneRACE study, and 950 to 1,500 subjects contributed by 6 global collaborators. Where available, HLA class I and class II types were obtained from metadata supplied by the sample provider rather than from assay-based typing. The repertoires were made available in a free public database intended to serve as a resource for research on the immune response to SARS-CoV-2. Sample metadata almost always included a de-identified subject ID, COVID-19 status, age in years and sex. Deeply sampled blood TCRbeta repertoires from subjects exposed to, actively infected with, or recovered from COVID-19 were included in the dataset. The prospective study material was composed of cDNA or gDNA derived from T cells, B-cell-depleted T cells, or PBMCs.

Collaborating institutions collected whole blood in K2EDTA tubes following their own protocols. For TCRbeta analysis, collaborator samples were shipped as frozen whole blood, as isolated PBMCs, or as DNA extracted from either sample type. Study-level results and caveats: The quantity of clinical and demographic metadata differed by source and by participant and was supplied without curation.

Based on the germline V gene, the CDR1 and CDR2 sequences are SGHTA and FQGNSA. V is cut back by 1 base and J by 8 bases, with 6 bases in the junction unmatched. The CDR3 runs 14 amino acids, cysteine and phenylalanine included. The read is trimmed to its CDR3 DNA, 42 bases read in frame from base 1. This TCR derives from a human donor in a cohort sampled during active COVID-19. Source material: peripheral blood. This chain joins TRBV7-2 to TRBJ1-1; the junction holds 8 bases that match TRBD1. The DNA sequence reads TGTGCCAGCAGCTTAGTCAGGGGGCTGCGGGAAGCTTTCTTT. Its amino acids are CASSLVRGLREAFF.